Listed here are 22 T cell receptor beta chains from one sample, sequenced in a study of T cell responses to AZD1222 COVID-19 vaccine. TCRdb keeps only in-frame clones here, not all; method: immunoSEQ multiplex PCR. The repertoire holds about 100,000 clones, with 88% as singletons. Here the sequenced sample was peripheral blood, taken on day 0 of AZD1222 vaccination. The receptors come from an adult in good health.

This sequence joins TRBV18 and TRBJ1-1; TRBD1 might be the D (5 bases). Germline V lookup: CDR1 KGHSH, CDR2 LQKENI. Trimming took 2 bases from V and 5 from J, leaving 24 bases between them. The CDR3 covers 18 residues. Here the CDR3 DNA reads TGTGCCAGCTCACCAAGATCAGGGAGTTCGCAGGAAGGGACTGAAGCTTTCTTT. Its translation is CASSPRSGSSQEGTEAFF.

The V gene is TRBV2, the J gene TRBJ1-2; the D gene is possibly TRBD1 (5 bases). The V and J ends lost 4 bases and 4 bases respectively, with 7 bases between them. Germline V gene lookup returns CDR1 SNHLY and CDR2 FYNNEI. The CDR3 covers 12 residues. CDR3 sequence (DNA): TGTGCCAGCAGTGTGGGGGTCTATGGCTACACCTTC. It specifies CASSVGVYGYTF.

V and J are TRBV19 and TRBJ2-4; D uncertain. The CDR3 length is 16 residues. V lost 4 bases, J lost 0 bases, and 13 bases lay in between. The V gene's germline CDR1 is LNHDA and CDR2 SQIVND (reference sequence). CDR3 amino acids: CASSSLPRLAKNIQYF. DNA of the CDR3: TGTGCCAGTAGTAGCCTCCCCAGGCTAGCCAAAAACATTCAGTACTTC.

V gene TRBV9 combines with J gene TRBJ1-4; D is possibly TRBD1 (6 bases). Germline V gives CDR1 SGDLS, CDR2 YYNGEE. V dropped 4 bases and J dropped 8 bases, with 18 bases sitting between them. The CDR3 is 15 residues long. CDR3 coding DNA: TGTGCCAGCAGCTTCGCAGGGGATAGGACGGAAAAACTGTTTTTT. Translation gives CASSFAGDRTEKLFF.

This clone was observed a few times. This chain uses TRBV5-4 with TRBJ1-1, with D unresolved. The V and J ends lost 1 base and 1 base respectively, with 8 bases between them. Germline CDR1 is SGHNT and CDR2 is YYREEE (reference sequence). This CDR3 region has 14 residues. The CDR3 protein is CASSLRLENTEAFF. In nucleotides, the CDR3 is TGTGCCAGCAGCTTGAGGCTTGAGAACACTGAAGCTTTCTTT.

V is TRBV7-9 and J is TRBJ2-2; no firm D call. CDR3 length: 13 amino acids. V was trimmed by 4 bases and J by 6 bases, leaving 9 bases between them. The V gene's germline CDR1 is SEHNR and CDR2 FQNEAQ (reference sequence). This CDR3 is CASSSEVAGELFF. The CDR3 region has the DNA TGTGCCAGCAGCTCAGAGGTGGCCGGGGAGCTGTTTTTT. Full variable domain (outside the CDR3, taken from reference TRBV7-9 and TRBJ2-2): DTGVSQNPRHKITKRGQNVTFRCDPISEHNRLYWYRQTLGQGPEFLTYFQNEAQLEKSRLLSDRFSAERPKGSFSTLEIQRTEQGDSAMYLCASSSEVAGELFFGEGSRLTVL.

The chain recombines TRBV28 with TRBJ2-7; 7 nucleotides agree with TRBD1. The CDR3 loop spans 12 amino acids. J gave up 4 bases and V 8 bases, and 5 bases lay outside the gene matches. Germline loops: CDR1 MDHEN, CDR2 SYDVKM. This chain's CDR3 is CASGDRRYEQYF. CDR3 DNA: TGTGCCAGCGGGGACAGAAGATACGAGCAGTACTTC.

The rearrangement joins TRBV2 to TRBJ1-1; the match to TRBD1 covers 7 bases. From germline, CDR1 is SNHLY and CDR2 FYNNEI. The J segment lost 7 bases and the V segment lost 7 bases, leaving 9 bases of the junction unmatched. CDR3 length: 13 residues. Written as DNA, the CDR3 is TGTGCCAGCAAAAGGGGGCAGTACGGTGAAGCTTTCTTT. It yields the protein CASKRGQYGEAFF.

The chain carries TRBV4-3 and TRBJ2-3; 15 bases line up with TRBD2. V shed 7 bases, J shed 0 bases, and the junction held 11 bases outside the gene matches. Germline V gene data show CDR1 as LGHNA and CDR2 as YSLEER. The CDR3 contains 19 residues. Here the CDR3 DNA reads TGCGCCAGCATGAGGACTAGCGGGAGGGGACTACCTAGCACAGATACGCAGTATTTT. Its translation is CASMRTSGRGLPSTDTQYF.

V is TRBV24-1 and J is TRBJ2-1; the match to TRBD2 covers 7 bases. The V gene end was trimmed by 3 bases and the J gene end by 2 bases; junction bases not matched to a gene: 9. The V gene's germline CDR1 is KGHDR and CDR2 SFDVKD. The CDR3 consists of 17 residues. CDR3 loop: CATSDPQGSGAYNEQFF. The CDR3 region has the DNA TGTGCCACCAGTGATCCCCAGGGAAGCGGGGCCTACAATGAGCAGTTCTTC.

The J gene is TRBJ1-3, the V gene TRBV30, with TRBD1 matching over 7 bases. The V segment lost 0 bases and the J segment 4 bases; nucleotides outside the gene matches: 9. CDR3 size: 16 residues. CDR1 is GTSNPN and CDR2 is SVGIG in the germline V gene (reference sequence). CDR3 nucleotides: TGTGCCTGGAGTGTACTGAGGGGGCCGGGGGGAAACACCATATATTTT. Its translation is CAWSVLRGPGGNTIYF. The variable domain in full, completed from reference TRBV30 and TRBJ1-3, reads SQTIHQWPATLVQPVGSPLSLECTVEGTSNPNLYWYRQAAGRGLQLLFYSVGIGQISSEVPQNLSASRPQDRQFILSSKKLLLSDSGFYLCAWSVLRGPGGNTIYFGEGSWLTVV.

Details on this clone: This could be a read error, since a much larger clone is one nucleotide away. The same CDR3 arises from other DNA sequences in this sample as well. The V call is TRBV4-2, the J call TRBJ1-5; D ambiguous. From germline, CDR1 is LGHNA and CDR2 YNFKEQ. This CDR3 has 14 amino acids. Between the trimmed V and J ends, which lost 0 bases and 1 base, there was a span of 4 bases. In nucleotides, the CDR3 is TGTGCCAGCAGCCAAGATGAAAGCAATCAGCCCCAGCATTTT. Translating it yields CASSQDESNQPQHF.

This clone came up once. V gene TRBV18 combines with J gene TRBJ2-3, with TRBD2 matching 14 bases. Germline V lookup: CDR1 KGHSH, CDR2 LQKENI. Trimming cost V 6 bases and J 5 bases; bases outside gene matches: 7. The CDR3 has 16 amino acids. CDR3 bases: TGTGCCAGCTCTCCGGGACTAGCGGGAGTTGGAGATACGCAGTATTTT. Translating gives CASSPGLAGVGDTQYF.

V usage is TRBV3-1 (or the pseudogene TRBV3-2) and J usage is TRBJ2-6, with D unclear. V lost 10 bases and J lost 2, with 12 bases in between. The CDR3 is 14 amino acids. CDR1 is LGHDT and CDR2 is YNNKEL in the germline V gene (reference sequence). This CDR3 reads CATTLGAGANVLTF. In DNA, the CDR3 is TGTGCCACAACTCTGGGTGCTGGGGCCAACGTCCTGACTTTC.

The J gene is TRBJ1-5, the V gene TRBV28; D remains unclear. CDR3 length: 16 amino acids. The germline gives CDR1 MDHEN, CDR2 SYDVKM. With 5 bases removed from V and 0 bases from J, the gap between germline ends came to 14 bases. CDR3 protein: CASSPPLEPSNQPQHF. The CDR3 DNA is TGTGCCAGCAGTCCCCCTTTGGAGCCTAGCAATCAGCCCCAGCATTTT.

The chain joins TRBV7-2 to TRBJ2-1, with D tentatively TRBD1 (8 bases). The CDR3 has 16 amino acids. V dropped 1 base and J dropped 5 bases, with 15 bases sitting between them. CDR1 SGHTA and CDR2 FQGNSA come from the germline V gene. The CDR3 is CASSLVGGGQDNEQFF. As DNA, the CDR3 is TGTGCCAGCAGCTTAGTTGGGGGGGGACAGGACAATGAGCAGTTCTTC.

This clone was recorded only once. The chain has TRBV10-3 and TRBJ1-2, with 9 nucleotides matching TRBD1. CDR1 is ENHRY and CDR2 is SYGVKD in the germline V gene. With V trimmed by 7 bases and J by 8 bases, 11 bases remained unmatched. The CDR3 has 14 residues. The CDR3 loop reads CAINPSQGAGGYTF. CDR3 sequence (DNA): TGTGCCATCAACCCTTCACAGGGGGCCGGGGGCTACACCTTC.

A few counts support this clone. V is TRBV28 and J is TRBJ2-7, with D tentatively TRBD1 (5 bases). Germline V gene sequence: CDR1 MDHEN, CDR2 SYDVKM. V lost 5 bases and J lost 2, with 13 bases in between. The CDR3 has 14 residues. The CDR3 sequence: CASSNQGSTYEQYF. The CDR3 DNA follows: TGTGCCAGCAGTAATCAGGGTAGCACCTACGAGCAGTACTTC.

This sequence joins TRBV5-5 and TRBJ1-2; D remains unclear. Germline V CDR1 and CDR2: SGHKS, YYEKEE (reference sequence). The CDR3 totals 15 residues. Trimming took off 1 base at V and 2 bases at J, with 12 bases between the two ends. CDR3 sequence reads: CASSLRTDINYGYTF. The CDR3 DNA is TGTGCCAGCAGCTTGCGGACGGATATAAACTATGGCTACACCTTC. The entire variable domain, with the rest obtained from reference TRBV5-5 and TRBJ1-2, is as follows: DAGVTQSPTHLIKTRGQQVTLRCSPISGHKSVSWYQQVLGQGPQFIFQYYEKEERGRGNFPDRFSARQFPNYSSELNVNALLLGDSALYLCASSLRTDINYGYTFGSGTRLTVV.

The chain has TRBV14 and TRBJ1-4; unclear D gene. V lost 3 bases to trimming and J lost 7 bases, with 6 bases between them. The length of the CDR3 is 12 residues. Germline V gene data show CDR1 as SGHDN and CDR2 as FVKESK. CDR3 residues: CASSQWGEKLFF. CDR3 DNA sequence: TGTGCCAGCAGCCAGTGGGGTGAAAAACTGTTTTTT.

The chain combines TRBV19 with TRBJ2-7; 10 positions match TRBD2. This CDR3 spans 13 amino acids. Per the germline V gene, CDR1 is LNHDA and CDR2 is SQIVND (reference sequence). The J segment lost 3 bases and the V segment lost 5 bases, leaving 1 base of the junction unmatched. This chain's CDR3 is CASSLAGDYEQYF. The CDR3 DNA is TGTGCCAGTAGTCTAGCGGGAGACTACGAGCAGTACTTC.

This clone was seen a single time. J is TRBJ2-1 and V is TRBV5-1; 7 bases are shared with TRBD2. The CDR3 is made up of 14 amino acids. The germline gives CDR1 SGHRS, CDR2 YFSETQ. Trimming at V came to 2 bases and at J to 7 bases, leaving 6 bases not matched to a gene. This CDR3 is CASSFGGSGNEQFF. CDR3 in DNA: TGCGCCAGCAGCTTCGGCGGGAGTGGAAATGAGCAGTTCTTC. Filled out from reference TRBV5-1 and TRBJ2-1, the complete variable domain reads KAGVTQTPRYLIKTRGQQVTLSCSPISGHRSVSWYQQTPGQGLQFLFEYFSETQRNKGNFPGRFSGRQFSNSRSEMNVSTLELGDSALYLCASSFGGSGNEQFFGPGTRLTVL.